The source of this T cell receptor beta chain is a study of cytomegalovirus exposure and HLA in healthy donors. Whole-study findings and limits: Trimming of TCR beta V- and J-genes showed a link, identified in a later analysis, to a missense DCLRE1C variant. In a later analysis, HLA-associated TCR beta chains were more clonally expanded than equally common others. Differences between HLA loci emerged in a later analysis of TCR association rates, with DRB1 most and HLA-C fewest. In a later analysis, parvovirus B19, influenza, CMV and Epstein-Barr virus appeared linked to several top co-occurrence clusters.

In the PCR, 60 Vbeta and 13 Jbeta primers were used. Repertoires were generated with immunoSEQ multiplex PCR, while TCRdb's copy carries only in-frame clones and drops some. The sample lists tens of thousands of clones; 65% to 70% were seen once. In the case of this clone: Its matching antigen is unknown.

This clonotype was obtained from a man aged 35-49 years in good health and CMV-seropositive. The sequencing sample was made of PBMCs.

The CDR3 spells CASSDNPAKNIQYF. For the CDR3, the DNA is TGCGCCAGCAGCGACAATCCCGCCAAAAACATTCAGTACTTC. The chain has TRBV5-1 and TRBJ2-4, with D uncertain. V was clipped by 4 bases and J by 1 base, with 9 bases between them. The CDR3 spans 14 residues. Germline V gene lookup returns CDR1 SGHRS and CDR2 YFSETQ.